This T cell receptor (beta chain) was recovered during a study of cytomegalovirus exposure and HLA in healthy donors. Study-wide results and limits: Common viral pathogens seemed, in a later analysis, to connect with several of the most significant clusters.

Germline loops: CDR1 MDHEN, CDR2 SYDVKM. The CDR3 has 14 amino acids. V was cut by 4 bases and J by 4 bases, with 14 bases left in between. Comment on this clone: As yet, its antigen is unknown.

PCR was performed using 60 Vbeta and 13 Jbeta primers. Method: immunoSEQ multiplex PCR; TCRdb's copy keeps in-frame clones and lacks some. The profile covers approximately 93,000 clones, with roughly four fifths appearing a single time and approximately 3.8% taken by the ten largest. This clonotype was sampled from a man aged 45-65 years in good health and CMV-seronegative. The genes are TRBV28 and TRBJ2-7; D is perhaps TRBD1 (6 bases). Sequenced: PBMCs. The CDR3 DNA sequence: TGTGCCAGCAGTTACAGGGTCGTAAGGTACGAGCAGTACTTC. Encoded protein: CASSYRVVRYEQYF.